This is a list of T cell receptor beta chains from one sample in a study of cytomegalovirus exposure and HLA in healthy donors. The assay was immunoSEQ multiplex PCR, and TCRdb's table has in-frame clones only and misses some. The profile covers 130,000 or so clones, with 72% appearing a single time and about 4.4% taken by the ten largest. Sequencing used PBMCs. These receptors were taken from a man aged 50-60 years in good health and CMV-seropositive. The CDR3 runs from the conserved cysteine through the conserved F or W. The order of the fields is V gene, CDR3 protein.

TRBV6-6,CASSYPPGVQRQPQHF
TRBV10-3,CAITPTTGGYGYTF
TRBV19,CASSSTGNYEQYF
TRBV2,CASSAVTGQTKKLFF
TRBV27,CASRRTSGGPVTYEQYF
TRBV27,CASSPGLVVYNEQFF
TRBV11-3,CASSREGGGLENEQFF
TRBV2,CASSGGTGDTGELFF
TRBV28,CASQGTGNQPQHF
TRBV7-3,CASSLTVGLAGEKNEQFF
TRBV11-2,CASSIRGQGGRNTEAFF
TRBV5-1,CASSGTSGGAVGNEQFF
TRBV5-1,CASSLGLATDTQYF
TRBV10-3,CAISEKQGFQAFF
TRBV19,CASRTQGRANTEAFF
TRBV7-8,CASSFQQRGGTEAFF
TRBV5-1,CASSLETGANTEAFF
TRBV29-1,CSVDSRSGGDFGYTF
TRBV7-6,CASSLNRGRAGELFF
TRBV6-5,CASRQGTGELFF
TRBV6-1,CATPRQGGGNEQFF
TRBV5-1,CASSPGDRAYNEQFF
TRBV9,CASSPREGSNQPQHF
TRBV27,CASRGTSWTGELFF
TRBV2,CASSNRVGYEQYF
TRBV2,CASSEGMTGMPYEQYF
TRBV10-3,CAISELGSRLAGGTTDTQYF
TRBV7-2,CASSLARRGGQETQYF
TRBV19,CASHRDRGNQPQHF
TRBV5-8,CASSLIGATSYNEQFF
TRBV18,CASSTRGFQETQYF
TRBV7-2,CASSRDRGETQYF
TRBV4-1,CASTSPGQGPNGELFF
TRBV7-6,CASTERASNADTQYF
TRBV7-2,CASSSGTDRNTEAFF
TRBV4-1,CASSHAGGAAQETQYF
TRBV19,CASSGGAARGPQETQYF
TRBV5-1,CASSRAGTGGQGSEKLFF
TRBV5-1,CASSLEHGNQPQHF
TRBV5-1,CASSLEGVGNQPQHF